These T cell receptor beta chains were read from a single sample in a study of Tregs in tolerant kidney transplant recipients. These receptors' targets are unknown. Sequenced by immunoSEQ multiplex PCR; TCRdb stores in-frame clones only, minus some. Among just over 15,000 clones listed, 53% were seen once. The input for sequencing was CD4+ T cells from blood cultured with allogeneic cells, taken before the transplant. These receptors originate from a human patient who received a combined kidney and bone marrow transplant. Each CDR3 is given with its conserved first and last residue. D genes are given only for firm matches. Expanded clones get a size class; other rows say once, few or many, or leave the size out.

TRBV5-1,TRBD1,few,TRBJ1-2,15,TGCGCCAGCAGAAAGACAGGGGGCGCTCACTATGGCTACACCTTC,CASRKTGGAHYGYTF
TRBV11-3,TRBD2,medium-sized,TRBJ2-1,15,TGTGCCAGCAGCCCGAGCGGGAGCTCCTACAATGAGCAGTTCTTC,CASSPSGSSYNEQFF
TRBV11-1,TRBD2,once,TRBJ2-5,18,TGTGCCAGCAGTCCTGCCGGGACTAGCGGAAACTTCCAAGAGACCCAGTACTTC,CASSPAGTSGNFQETQYF
TRBV19,.,.,TRBJ2-1,14,TGTGCCAGTAGTGAATGGACACCATTGAATGAGCAGTTCTTC,CASSEWTPLNEQFF
TRBV19,.,few,TRBJ2-7,14,TGTGCCAGTAGTATATCAGTCAGGTCTAACGAGCAGTACTTC,CASSISVRSNEQYF
TRBV7-7,TRBD2,.,TRBJ2-7,14,TGTGCCAGCAGCTTAGGCCGGGAGGGCTACGAGCAGTACTTC,CASSLGREGYEQYF
TRBV4-1,TRBD2,few,TRBJ2-5,15,TGCGCCAGCAGCTCGGGAGCGGGAGTTGGAGAGACCCAGTACTTC,CASSSGAGVGETQYF
TRBV4-3,.,.,TRBJ1-4,16,TGCGCCAGCAGCCAAGACGGCGGGCCCGGGAAGGAAAAACTGTTTTTT,CASSQDGGPGKEKLFF
TRBV7-9,.,.,TRBJ1-1,14,TGTGCCAGCGGAACCCGGACACCTAACACTGAAGCTTTCTTT,CASGTRTPNTEAFF
TRBV4-3,TRBD1,.,TRBJ2-7,15,TGCGCCAGCAGCCAACCGGGACAGAGATACTACGAGCAGTACTTC,CASSQPGQRYYEQYF
TRBV6-6,.,once,TRBJ1-6,16,TGTGCCAGCAGTTACTCCTTCCCCCCAACCCTATTGCCCCTCCACTTT,CASSYSFPPTLLPLHF
TRBV15,.,.,TRBJ2-1,14,TGTGCCACCAGCAAGAGGGGGTCCTACAATGAGCAGTTCTTC,CATSKRGSYNEQFF
TRBV19,.,.,TRBJ1-5,15,TGTGCCAGTTCGGGAGGGGGACAAAGCAATCAGCCCCAGCATTTT,CASSGGGQSNQPQHF
TRBV2,TRBD1,.,TRBJ2-3,14,TGTGCCAGCGCAAACAGGGGCAGCACAGATACGCAGTATTTT,CASANRGSTDTQYF
TRBV18,TRBD1,.,TRBJ1-2,13,TGTGCCAGCTCACCCGGGACAGTCTATGGCTACACCTTC,CASSPGTVYGYTF
TRBV6-5,.,few,TRBJ2-3,12,TGTGCCAGCAGTCGTAGCACAGATACGCAGTATTTT,CASSRSTDTQYF
TRBV5-1,TRBD2,.,TRBJ2-5,16,TGCGCCAGCAGCTTGACTAGCGGGGGGGCCCCAGAGACCCAGTACTTC,CASSLTSGGAPETQYF
TRBV2,.,.,TRBJ1-2,15,TGTGCCAGCAGTGTAAGGGGATGGGTTTCTTATGGCTACACCTTC,CASSVRGWVSYGYTF
TRBV18,.,.,TRBJ2-7,14,TGTGCCAGCTCCCCGACAGCGCTGTCCTACGAGCAGTACTTC,CASSPTALSYEQYF
TRBV6-6,.,.,TRBJ1-2,13,TGTGCCACATGGACAGCCATAAACCAAGGCTACACCTTC,CATWTAINQGYTF
TRBV20-1,.,once,TRBJ2-1,9,TGCAGTGCTAGCAGGGAGCAGTTCTTC,CSASREQFF
TRBV28,TRBD1,.,TRBJ1-4,15,TGTGCCAGCAGCTTTAGTGGACAGGGCGAAGAAAAACTGTTTTTT,CASSFSGQGEEKLFF
TRBV25-1,TRBD1,.,TRBJ1-1,14,TGTGCCAGCAGCTCACAGGGGGTGAACACTGAAGCTTTCTTT,CASSSQGVNTEAFF
TRBV30,.,few,TRBJ2-7,17,TGTGCCTGGAGTGATCCGCCCCCGGGGTTTTTTGCCTACGAGCAGTACTTC,CAWSDPPPGFFAYEQYF
TRBV20-1,.,.,TRBJ2-7,10,TGCAGTGCTCTCGGCTACGAGCAGTACTTC,CSALGYEQYF
TRBV7-8,.,.,TRBJ2-3,13,TGTGCCAGCAGCCCGATACTTGCAGATACGCAGTATTTT,CASSPILADTQYF
TRBV4-3,TRBD1,.,TRBJ1-2,16,TGCGCCAGCAGCCTACGAGCCGGGACAGGGAGGTATGGCTACACCTTC,CASSLRAGTGRYGYTF